The sequence of this T cell receptor (beta chain) was determined in a study of shared clonotypes between healthy human individuals (TCRdb year 2020). Study-wide context: Two women and a few men aged 18 to 49 years were included in the cohort. For each donor, CD4 naive and CD4 memory were each given three plates, CD8 naive was given two plates, and CD8 memory was given one plate. To estimate repertoire size and how much clonotypes are shared between individuals, the study performed deep sequencing of blood TCR repertoires from roughly five healthy adults. To increase sequencing depth and limit assay-specific biases, different laboratories used diverse techniques to prepare libraries and sequence TCR repertoires. Each donor's leukapheresis produced roughly between roughly 0.9 and 9 billion PBMCs.

Using the deep immunoSEQ assay, multiplex PCR amplified TCR CDR3 regions from genomic DNA. Extracted genomic DNA from each cell subset was spread evenly across all wells of several immunoSEQ 96-well plates, with each plate serving as a replicate. For sorted subsets, approximately 210 ng of genomic DNA, equivalent to some 30,000 T cell genomes, went into each replicate PCR. The purified libraries were quantified using a Qubit 3.0 fluorometer, sized with a Bioanalyzer 2100, and then quantified again using the KAPA Library Quantification kit. A separate single-read 150-cycle Illumina NextSeq 550 flow cell was used to sequence each immunoSEQ 96-well plate. As for how the authors treated the data: The immunoSEQ output contained only junctional sequences without quality scores, so filtering could not match that applied to full-length reads. Sequences were annotated with PyIR, a Python wrapper for IgBLAST v1.9, using IMGT germline references to assign V/J genes and CDR3. Reads were filtered out if the reads had weak V/J assignments (E-value above 1e-6), no CDR3, stop codons, out-of-frame junctions, or ambiguous translated residues. V3J clonotypes were defined by identical inferred V gene, J gene, and CDR3 amino acid sequence. Percentage overlap between repertoires was computed as shared unique clonotypes divided by the size of the smaller repertoire. Richness of each repertoire was evaluated using RTK rarefaction, the Chao1 estimator, and Recon v2.1 estimates of unobserved clonotypes. For all TCRbeta clonotypes obtained by the gDNA method from a few donors, generation probabilities were computed with OLGA. Not all clones reach the TCRdb copy of this immuneACCESS table, which keeps in-frame sequences only. Checked studies attribute under half of the gap to unresolved V genes and leave the rest unexplained. Clonal size and the V and J genes are those of that table, whereas D and trimming came from the DNA. Here the sample has around 1,900,000 clones; just under 95% occur a single time. The ten largest clonotypes hold approximately 1.6% of the sample.

The CDR3 measures 13 amino acids from cysteine to phenylalanine. The CDR3 DNA has 39 bases and is translated from base 1. A distance of 14 bases separates the germline ends of V and J, which lose 5 bases and 9 bases respectively. The germline V gene encodes CDR1 MDHEN and CDR2 SYDVKM. As for this clone: What antigen it recognizes has not been identified. It has no much larger one-base neighbor in the sample; base qualities were not kept.

What the authors observed across the whole study: Estimated clonotype richness was generally larger for naive than for memory subsets. Even with the large sequencing depth, rarefaction of the sorted-subset datasets indicated that sequencing was incomplete. Higher generation probabilities were observed for clonotypes shared by all four sorted-subset donors than for non-shared clonotypes. Based on pairwise subsampling, the degree of clonotype sharing among donors was expected to be affected by sequencing depth. Sampling was restricted to blood, and TCR repertoires in tissue are likely to differ from TCR repertoires in blood. Across a few donors, roughly 5% of naive CD4, roughly 3.3% of naive CD8, 2.3% of memory CD4, and under 0.45% of memory CD8 clonotypes were shared. Because the study included only a small number of donors, the genetic and exposure-history diversity represented was limited.

CD8 naive samples were CD45RO-negative cells positively selected for CCR7, giving a CD45RA+CCR7+ population that excluded TemRA cells. Donors were healthy HIV-negative adults with no recently reported acute infections or vaccinations. All donors were Caucasian adults living in Nashville, Tennessee, USA. Blood was collected by leukapheresis, and PBMCs were isolated by Ficoll-Histopaque density gradient centrifugation and then cryopreserved in liquid nitrogen vapor phase. Analytical flow cytometry was used to check the purity and quantity of each magnetically sorted T cell population. Genomic DNA was isolated from every sorted fraction and measured by UV absorbance on a Nanodrop 2000c.

This clonotype was obtained from a man between 18 and 29 years old in good health. Some clones in this sample may be carry-over from other donors' samples. The sequence links TRBV28 to TRBJ2-1; no D segment can be confidently identified. Material: naive CD8+ T cells from PBMCs. According to the study, the label for this sample's cell subset or site signals: CD45RA+CCR7+. Here the CDR3 is given as CASSRPTFSEQFF. Here is the DNA: TGTGCCAGCAGTCGACCCACGTTCTCTGAGCAGTTCTTC.